The following is a T cell receptor (beta chain) sequence with its context. The antigen remains undetermined. One entry per CDR3 protein results from TCRdb running MiXCR on the 5' RACE reads. The sample holds hundreds of thousands of distinct CDR3 sequences, 8.6% seen once. This specimen comes from a study of identical twins. The study's findings and limits: Cord blood's abundant beta clonotypes had fewer insertions, unlike memory repertoires. Twin-shared out-of-frame alpha sequences were enriched for low generation probability.

The CDR3 contains 16 residues. The trim removed 0 bases at V and 0 bases at J, leaving 4 bases unmatched. A further study also used this sample, focusing on yellow fever vaccine responses in identical twins.

The sample comprised PBMCs. The TCR sequence derives from a woman aged 18-29 years in good health. The rearrangement links TRBV12-3 or TRBV12-4 to TRBJ1-2, with TRBD1 matching 7 bases. The CDR3 sequence is CASSLARTGTNYGYTF. The CDR3 DNA reads TGTGCCAGCAGTTTAGCCCGGACAGGAACTAACTATGGCTACACCTTC.